This T cell receptor beta chain derives from a study of T cell repertoires in cytomegalovirus infection. Whole-study context: Shared public TCR beta signatures pointed to both CMV infection and a matching HLA type. Whole-study results and caveats: Dominant in the ex vivo response were TCR beta clonotypes restricted by HLA-C and specific for CMV. CMV carriers with the relevant HLA were identified by cumulative public TCR beta family frequency.

TCRdb reanalysed the reads using MiXCR and keeps one entry per CDR3 protein. Seen here are about 830,000 distinct CDR3 sequences, about 30% observed once, and the top ten hold over 10%. Remarks on this clonotype: Its antigen remains unidentified.

CDR3 length: 19 amino acids. Germline V gene sequence: CDR1 SGHKS, CDR2 YYEKEE (reference sequence). The V gene end was trimmed by 1 base and the J gene end by 11 bases; junction bases not matched to a gene: 23. The TCR comes from a human donor in good health (CMV status not recorded). Some clones in this sample may be carry-over from other donors' samples. This specimen consisted of cultured CD8+ T cells from PBMCs, obtained from culture after CMV antigen stimulation. This chain links TRBV5-5 with TRBJ2-2; 7 bases fit TRBD2. CDR3: CASSLRTTGDRGGQGELFF. The CDR3 DNA follows: TGTGCCAGCAGCTTGAGGACTACTGGGGACCGGGGAGGGCAAGGCGAGCTGTTTTTT.